Detailed here is one TCR beta chain. Source study methods: Amplified reference gene primers provided the basis for estimating nucleated cell counts. Using immunoSEQ multiplex PCR, the repertoire was profiled, and TCRdb retains in-frame clones only, with some absent. V and J calls and clone size are those listed in that table; D and trimming were worked out from the DNA. This table holds under 300,000 clones, around 84% found once. Seattle participants joined during active infection and were tracked over time. This sample stems from a study of blood T cell repertoires in COVID-19. The CDR3 totals 14 residues. Per the germline V gene, CDR1 is SEHNR and CDR2 is FQNEAQ (reference sequence). V trimming: 4 bases; J trimming: 6 bases; junction bases outside the gene matches: 7.

This chain connects TRBV7-9 to TRBJ1-2, with TRBD1 identical over 8 bases. This TCR was recovered from a human donor with COVID-19, enrolled during active disease. The donor label of this sample is uncertain. The specimen sequenced was peripheral blood. As DNA, the CDR3 is TGTGCCAGCAGCTACACGACAGGGGATGATGGCTACACCTTC. This sequence encodes CASSYTTGDDGYTF.